This entry concerns a single T cell receptor (beta chain). Its antigen remains unidentified. This specimen comes from a study of T cell responses to AZD1222 COVID-19 vaccine. The protocol was immunoSEQ multiplex PCR, while the TCRdb copy is restricted to in-frame clones and leaves out a portion. The sample carries 200,000 to 250,000 clones, roughly 94% recorded once. The study's findings and limits: Within unmutated variant regions lay the reported targets of nearly half of spike-specific TCRs.

V lost 8 bases, J lost 5 bases, and 11 bases stayed unmatched. Looked up from germline, CDR1 is LNHDA and CDR2 is SQIVND (reference sequence). This CDR3 is built from 14 residues. The receptor was derived from an adult who received the MenACWY meningococcal vaccine as a control. The material was peripheral blood, obtained 28 days after the second dose of the MenACWY control vaccine. The rearrangement links TRBV19 to TRBJ2-7, with 8 bases fitting TRBD1. CDR3: CASGVRAGGDEQYF. The CDR3 bases are TGTGCCAGTGGGGTCCGGGCAGGGGGCGACGAGCAGTACTTC. The variable domain in full, completed from reference TRBV19 and TRBJ2-7, reads DGGITQSPKYLFRKEGQNVTLSCEQNLNHDAMYWYRQDPGQGLRLIYYSQIVNDFQKGDIAEGYSVSREKKESFPLTVTSAQKNPTAFYLCASGVRAGGDEQYFGPGTRLTVT.